This T cell receptor (beta chain) was recorded in a study of blood T cell repertoires in COVID-19. Study-level information: Whether acute or convalescent, the COVID-19 samples came from the United States, Italy and Spain. Sources were T cells, B-cell-depleted T cells, or PBMCs; the material itself was cDNA or gDNA.

Under the authors' procedure: Amplification from reference gene primers served as the basis for estimated nucleated cell counts. Profiled with immunoSEQ multiplex PCR; TCRdb holds only in-frame clones, not every one. The V and J calls and clone size were taken over from that table, and D and trimming were inferred from the DNA. Altogether hundreds of thousands of clones are present, about nine tenths being singletons, with the ten largest covering roughly 1.4%. The sequenced material came from peripheral blood. The TCR sequence derives from a woman aged 30 to 39 with active or convalescent COVID-19.

CDR3 DNA sequence: TGTGCCAGCAGTCTCTCACAGAGCTACGAGCAGTACTTC. This gives the protein CASSLSQSYEQYF. V usage is TRBV12-3 or TRBV12-4 and J usage is TRBJ2-7; no clear D. The CDR3 is 13 residues long. V was trimmed by 5 bases and J by 3 bases, leaving 11 bases between them.